Listed below are T cell receptor beta chains from one sample, sequenced in a study of chemoradiotherapy in HPV16-positive cancers. The protocol was immunoSEQ multiplex PCR, while the TCRdb copy is restricted to in-frame clones and leaves out a portion. The repertoire holds fewer than 9,500 clones, with around two thirds as singletons. This specimen was collected from a patient who underwent chemoradiotherapy. The receptor set was obtained from a human donor with HPV-associated anogenital cancer. CDR3s leave out the opening cysteine and the closing phenylalanine or tryptophan.

V gene	CDR3 length	J gene	CDR3 protein
TRBV4-2	15	TRBJ2-3	ASSQVSGSSSTDTQY
TRBV27	15	TRBJ2-6	ASSKGALQSRANVLT
TRBV4-3	11	TRBJ1-1	ASSQDRNSNRF
TRBV27	13	TRBJ1-3	ASSSWPSSGNTIY
TRBV5-1	12	TRBJ2-7	ASSPYTRVDEQY
TRBV19	14	TRBJ1-2	ASSMLPRDRGYGYT
TRBV7-2	9	TRBJ1-2	ASSFTGVGT
TRBV2	12	TRBJ1-5	ASSAGTGKQPQH
TRBV5-1	13	TRBJ1-5	ASSFTGGSNQPQH
TRBV27	13	TRBJ2-3	ASSDTGPITDTQY
TRBV4-1	13	TRBJ2-3	ASSQAGGSTDTQY
TRBV9	14	TRBJ1-3	ASSVGHQISGNTIY
TRBV4-1	11	TRBJ1-1	ASSENTGGEAF
TRBV6-6	14	TRBJ1-2	ASRRQGPGLNYGYT
TRBV9	9	TRBJ2-1	ASSVDGEQF
TRBV2	12	TRBJ1-1	ASYYSGMNTEAF
TRBV5-1	12	TRBJ1-5	ASSAGQGNQPQH
TRBV11-2	11	TRBJ2-1	ASSPGLALEQF